Below are 29 T cell receptor beta chains sequenced from a single sample in a study of post-analysis software for immune sequencing data. No antigen has been identified for these receptors. General observations from the study: Controls had lower frequencies than patients of four or five TRBV segments, which included TRBV5-6, TRBV5-1 and TRBV20-1.

Included in the TCR beta cDNA libraries were unique molecular identifiers. TCRdb re-analysed the PCR reads in MiXCR, keeping a single row per CDR3 protein. Of some 690,000 distinct CDR3 sequences listed, 25% to 30% are singletons. Input material: blood. These receptors all come from a girl between 5 and 17 years old with multiple sclerosis.

This clonotype was found a few times. The CDR3 sequence: CASRPPLRSNSPLHF. In DNA form, the CDR3 reads TGCGCCAGCAGGCCCCCCCTCCGCTCGAATTCACCCCTCCACTTT. The gene calls are TRBV4-1 and TRBJ1-6; D is ambiguous. The germline CDR1 and CDR2 sequences are MGHRA and YSYEKL. This CDR3 is built from 15 residues. Trimming removed 6 bases from V and 7 bases from J, with 16 bases in between.

Points on this clonotype: The conserved final phenylalanine or tryptophan is absent from the CDR3, which likely points to a read error. This chain links TRBV4-3 with TRBJ2-7, with D possibly TRBD1 on 6 matching bases. The CDR3 runs 14 residues. The ends were cut back, 0 bases at V and 0 bases at J, with 6 bases in the middle. Looked up from germline, CDR1 is LGHNA and CDR2 is YSLEER. The chain's CDR3 is CASSQDRGSYEQYC. In nucleotides, the CDR3 is TGCGCCAGCAGCCAAGACAGGGGCTCCTACGAGCAGTACTGC.

A word on this clonotype: A junction end diverges from the germline sequence, so it may reflect a read error. The rearrangement links TRBV4-3 to TRBJ2-7; D uncertain. This CDR3 region has 14 residues. Germline CDR1 LGHNA, CDR2 YSLEER. The CDR3 loop reads CVSSPMGTSYEQYF. The CDR3 nucleotides read TGCGTCAGCAGCCCTATGGGTACGTCCTACGAGCAGTACTTC.

Here the CDR3 DNA reads TGCGCCAGCAGCGAAGGGACAGGGAACTACGAGCAGTACTTC. Translated: CASSEGTGNYEQYF. The J gene is TRBJ2-7, the V gene TRBV4-3; 9 bases map to TRBD1. J was trimmed by 3 bases and V by 5 bases; bases with no gene match: 5. Germline V gives CDR1 LGHNA, CDR2 YSLEER. The CDR3 has 14 residues.

This clonotype turned up a few times. The chain couples TRBV5-1 to TRBJ1-2; the D is unclear. This CDR3 contains 15 residues. V was clipped by 0 bases and J by 4 bases, with 13 bases between them. Germline values: CDR1 SGHRS, CDR2 YFSETQ. The CDR3 DNA reads TGCGCCAGCAGCTTGGAGGGCGTCCCGGGCTATGGCTACACCTTC. Encoded protein: CASSLEGVPGYGYTF.

This chain links TRBV27 with TRBJ1-1; 7 positions agree with TRBD1. The CDR3 loop spans 14 amino acids. Germline loops: CDR1 MNHEY, CDR2 SMNVEV (reference sequence). Unmatched junction bases numbered 9, after V lost 7 bases and J lost 4 bases. The CDR3, as DNA: TGTGCCAGCAACCTACAGGGGCGGGGCACTGAAGCTTTCTTT. Translating gives CASNLQGRGTEAFF.

This clonotype came up many times. This chain uses TRBV12-3 or TRBV12-4 with TRBJ2-5; unclear D gene. The CDR3 is 15 residues long. The V end lost 0 bases, the J end lost 0 bases, and 8 bases lay between the germline ends. In nucleotides, the CDR3 is TGTGCCAGCAGTTTAGCAGTCAGCCACCAAGAGACCCAGTACTTC. Encoded protein: CASSLAVSHQETQYF.

This clonotype was counted only a few times. The V call is TRBV12-5, the J call TRBJ2-1, with 11 bases aligning to TRBD2. Germline assignment: CDR1 LGHNT and CDR2 FRNRAP. CDR3 size: 14 residues. The V and J ends lost 1 base and 9 bases, in that order; junction bases with no gene match: 2. The CDR3: CASGLGGTSGEQFF. The CDR3 DNA reads as TGTGCTAGTGGTTTGGGGGGGACTAGCGGTGAGCAGTTCTTC.

The rearrangement joins TRBV7-2 to TRBJ2-7, with D perhaps TRBD2 (5 bases). Germline CDR1 and CDR2: SGHTA and FQGNSA. This CDR3 is 15 amino acids long. V lost 5 bases, J lost 7 bases, and 21 bases lay in between. In DNA, the CDR3 is TGTGCCAGCAGCATAGGCGGCGGGTACTACGATGAGCAGTACTTC. Translating it yields CASSIGGGYYDEQYF.

This clonotype was seen many times. The CDR3 protein is CASRNTGGIYEQYF. The CDR3 bases are TGTGCCAGCAGAAACACAGGGGGTATATACGAGCAGTACTTC. The V call is TRBV7-8, the J call TRBJ2-7; TRBD1 aligns across 8 bases. V lost 6 bases, J lost 4 bases, and 8 bases stayed unmatched. The CDR3 loop spans 14 amino acids. The germline V gene encodes CDR1 SGHVS and CDR2 FQNEAQ. Variable domain in full (rest from reference TRBV7-8 and TRBJ2-7): GAGVSQSPRYKVAKRGQDVALRCDPISGHVSLFWYQQALGQGPEFLTYFQNEAQLDKSGLPSDRFFAERPEGSVSTLKIQRTQQEDSAVYLCASRNTGGIYEQYFGPGTRLTVT.

The J gene is TRBJ2-6, the V gene TRBV10-3, with D hard to call. There are 19 residues in the CDR3. The germline V and J ends were trimmed by 2 bases and 1 base, with 18 bases remaining between them. Looked up from germline, CDR1 is ENHRY and CDR2 is SYGVKD. The CDR3: CAISEAPGQVVSGANVLTF. Written as DNA, the CDR3 is TGTGCCATCAGTGAGGCGCCCGGCCAGGTCGTTTCTGGGGCCAACGTCCTGACTTTC.

This sequence joins TRBV6-6 and TRBJ1-1, with TRBD1 matching over 8 bases. The CDR3 length is 14 residues. Germline lookup yields CDR1 MNHNY and CDR2 SVGAGI (reference sequence). Trimming took 8 bases from V and 6 from J; bases not matched to a gene: 11. CDR3 in DNA: TGTGCCAGCGCAGGGGGCGGTCAGAGAGCTGAAGCTTTCTTT. Translating it yields CASAGGGQRAEAFF.

The chain links TRBV10-3 to TRBJ2-1, with 7 nucleotides matching TRBD2. The CDR3 runs 14 residues. The V segment lost 8 bases and the J segment 2 bases; nucleotides outside the gene matches: 6. The V gene's germline CDR1 is ENHRY and CDR2 SYGVKD. As DNA, the CDR3 is TGTGCCATCGGGGGGAGCGGGACCTACAATGAGCAGTTCTTC. Translated: CAIGGSGTYNEQFF.

In its sample, this clonotype was seen a few times. The chain is built from TRBV12-3 or TRBV12-4 and TRBJ1-1; perhaps TRBD1 as D (5 bases). V was pared by 6 bases and J by 1 base, with 18 bases between. This CDR3 contains 16 residues. The CDR3 DNA sequence: TGTGCCAGCAGCTCTCAACCGGGACGGAGGAACACTGAAGCTTTCTTT. It codes for CASSSQPGRRNTEAFF.

The gene calls are TRBV7-6 and TRBJ2-1; 7 nucleotides line up with TRBD2. CDR1 SGHVS and CDR2 FNYEAQ come from the germline V gene. The CDR3 is 15 residues long. Trimming took 4 bases from V and 5 from J; bases not matched to a gene: 8. The CDR3 is CASSSSWGGHNEQFF. CDR3 DNA: TGTGCCAGCAGCTCGAGCTGGGGGGGACACAATGAGCAGTTCTTC.

The rearrangement links TRBV9 to TRBJ2-7; 8 bases line up with TRBD2. The CDR3 covers 13 residues. Germline CDR1 and CDR2: SGDLS and YYNGEE. V lost 4 bases to trimming and J lost 3 bases; unmatched junction nucleotides: 3. In nucleotides, the CDR3 is TGTGCCAGCAGCACGGGACTAGGCTACGAGCAGTACTTC. Translating gives CASSTGLGYEQYF.

V usage is TRBV28 and J usage is TRBJ1-5; D remains unclear. Looked up from germline, CDR1 is MDHEN and CDR2 is SYDVKM. The CDR3 loop spans 22 amino acids. Trimming shortened V by 4 bases and J by 1 base, and 32 bases separated the two germline ends. The CDR3, as DNA: TGTGCCAGCAGTTCCCCCAGTGGTGAGGGCAGGAACCAGGTTAGGAGCAATCAGCCCCAGCATTTT. It yields the protein CASSSPSGEGRNQVRSNQPQHF.

This clonotype was seen a handful of times. The rearrangement uses TRBV7-2 and TRBJ2-1; 13 bases align to TRBD2. The junction had 6 bases not matched to a gene; V was cut back by 5 bases and J by 8 bases. The CDR3 has 15 amino acids. Germline assignment: CDR1 SGHTA and CDR2 FQGNSA. In DNA form, the CDR3 reads TGTGCCAGCAGCCTCCGGACTAGCGGGAGCTATGAGCAGTTCTTC. This sequence encodes CASSLRTSGSYEQFF.

Ten or more counts support this clonotype. The rearrangement joins TRBV20-1 to TRBJ2-5; 10 bases align to TRBD2. Per germline, CDR1 DFQATT and CDR2 SNEGSKA (reference sequence). The CDR3 length is 16 residues. V lost 3 bases to trimming and J lost 11 bases; unmatched junction nucleotides: 18. The CDR3 coding sequence is TGCAGTGCTAGGCGTCCTTCGCTAGCGGGAGAGCGAGAGCAGTACTTC. This encodes CSARRPSLAGEREQYF.

This clonotype was detected a few times. CDR3 sequence (DNA): TGTGCCAGCGGGAACCGGCCGAATGAGCAGTTCTTC. Translation gives CASGNRPNEQFF. The chain is built from TRBV28 and TRBJ2-1; D gene unclear. This CDR3 comprises 12 residues. V was cut by 8 bases and J by 7 bases, with 12 bases left in between. Germline V lookup: CDR1 MDHEN, CDR2 SYDVKM.

The chain recombines TRBV7-8 with TRBJ2-5; 9 bases match TRBD2. The ends lost 4 bases at V and 0 bases at J; junction bases unmatched: 15. The CDR3 has 19 amino acids. Per the germline V gene, CDR1 is SGHVS and CDR2 is FQNEAQ. The CDR3 is CASSSTSRTSATYQETQYF. The CDR3, as DNA: TGTGCCAGCAGCTCCACCAGTCGGACTAGCGCAACCTACCAAGAGACCCAGTACTTC.

Worth noting for this clonotype: A junction end diverges from the germline sequence, so it may reflect a read error. This chain connects TRBV20-1 to TRBJ1-6; the D gene is possibly TRBD1 (6 bases). Germline CDR1 reads DFQATT; CDR2 reads SNEGSKA (reference sequence). This CDR3 is built from 12 residues. DNA of the CDR3: TGCAGTGCTGGACAGAATAATTCACCCCCCCACTTT. Translated, it gives CSAGQNNSPPHF.

This clonotype was seen many times. The chain is built from TRBV4-1 and TRBJ1-5, with D maybe TRBD1 (6 bases). The CDR3 has 14 residues. Germline V lookup: CDR1 MGHRA, CDR2 YSYEKL. V lost 1 base to trimming and J lost 2 bases, with 6 bases between them. CDR3 bases: TGCGCCAGCAGCCAAGCAGGGGGCAATCAGCCCCAGCATTTT. This sequence encodes CASSQAGGNQPQHF.

This clonotype was observed a few times. The V gene is TRBV6-5, the J gene TRBJ2-2; the match to TRBD1 covers 8 bases. Germline V gene data show CDR1 as MNHEY and CDR2 as SVGAGI. Trimming removed 6 bases from V and 6 bases from J; junction bases left unmatched: 6. This CDR3 spans 14 amino acids. The DNA for the CDR3 is TGTGCCAGCAGCAGAGGACAGGGTCCCGGGGAGCTGTTTTTT. Encoded protein: CASSRGQGPGELFF.

This clonotype was seen a handful of times. The chain has TRBV2 and TRBJ1-1; D perhaps matches TRBD1 (6 bases). CDR3 size: 14 residues. Trimming removed 4 bases from V and 7 bases from J, with 16 bases in between. In germline, CDR1 is SNHLY, CDR2 FYNNEI. The CDR3: CASSVGQFTGEAFF. CDR3 bases: TGTGCCAGCAGTGTCGGACAGTTTACGGGTGAAGCTTTCTTT. The full variable domain, in which reference TRBV2 and TRBJ1-1 provide the parts outside the CDR3, is EPEVTQTPSHQVTQMGQEVILRCVPISNHLYFYWYRQILGQKVEFLVSFYNNEISEKSEIFDDQFSVERPDGSNFTLKIRSTKLEDSAMYFCASSVGQFTGEAFFGQGTRLTVV.

V is TRBV20-1 and J is TRBJ2-1; no firm D call. The length of the CDR3 is 16 residues. V lost 1 base and J 4 bases, leaving 17 bases between the germline ends. Germline CDR1 and CDR2: DFQATT and SNEGSKA (reference sequence). CDR3 sequence reads: CSARVYEAATYNEQFF. The CDR3 nucleotides are TGCAGTGCTAGAGTTTACGAGGCAGCGACGTACAATGAGCAGTTCTTC.

The rearrangement joins TRBV6-2 or TRBV6-3 to TRBJ2-3; the match to TRBD1 covers 7 bases. The CDR3 is 14 amino acids. From germline, CDR1 is MNHEY and CDR2 SVGEGT. J gave up 6 bases and V 6 bases, and 9 bases lay outside the gene matches. The chain's CDR3 is CASRPEGAADTQYF. The CDR3 nucleotides read TGTGCCAGCAGACCAGAGGGGGCGGCGGATACGCAGTATTTT.

The chain combines TRBV6-2 or TRBV6-3 with TRBJ1-2; a weak D match, TRBD1 (5 bases). From germline, CDR1 is MNHEY and CDR2 SVGEGT. This CDR3 has 13 residues. The ends were cut back, 6 bases at V and 8 bases at J, with 16 bases in the middle. For the CDR3, the DNA is TGTGCCAGCAGCGACTGGGCAGGGTCCGGCTACACCTTC. It translates to CASSDWAGSGYTF.

The chain is built from TRBV15 and TRBJ1-1, with D possibly being TRBD1 (6 bases). The V end lost 0 bases, the J end lost 5 bases, and 13 bases lay between the germline ends. Germline V gene lookup returns CDR1 LNHNV and CDR2 YYDKDF (reference sequence). The CDR3 spans 15 residues. CDR3 sequence reads: CATSRDPGASTEAFF. In nucleotides, the CDR3 is TGTGCCACCAGCAGAGATCCAGGGGCCTCGACTGAAGCTTTCTTT.